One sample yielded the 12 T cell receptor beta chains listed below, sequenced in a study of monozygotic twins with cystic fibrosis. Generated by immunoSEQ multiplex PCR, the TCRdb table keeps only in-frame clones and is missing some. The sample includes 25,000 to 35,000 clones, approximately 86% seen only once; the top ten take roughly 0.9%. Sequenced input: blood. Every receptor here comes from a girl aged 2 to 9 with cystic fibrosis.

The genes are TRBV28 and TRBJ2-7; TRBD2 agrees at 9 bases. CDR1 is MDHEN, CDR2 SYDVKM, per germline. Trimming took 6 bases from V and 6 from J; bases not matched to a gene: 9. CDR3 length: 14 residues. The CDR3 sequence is CASRYPGTSSEQYF. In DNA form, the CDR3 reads TGTGCCAGCAGATACCCCGGGACTAGCTCCGAGCAGTACTTC. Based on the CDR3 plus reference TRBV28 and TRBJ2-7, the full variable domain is DVKVTQSSRYLVKRTGEKVFLECVQDMDHENMFWYRQDPGLGLRLIYFSYDVKMKEKGDIPEGYSVSREKKERFSLILESASTNQTSMYLCASRYPGTSSEQYFGPGTRLTVT.

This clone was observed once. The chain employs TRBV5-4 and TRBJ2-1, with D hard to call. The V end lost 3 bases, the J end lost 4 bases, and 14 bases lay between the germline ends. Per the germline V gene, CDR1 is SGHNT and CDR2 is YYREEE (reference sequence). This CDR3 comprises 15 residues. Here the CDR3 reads CASSSPLVPYNEQFF. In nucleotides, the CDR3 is TGTGCCAGCAGCTCGCCGCTAGTCCCGTACAATGAGCAGTTCTTC.

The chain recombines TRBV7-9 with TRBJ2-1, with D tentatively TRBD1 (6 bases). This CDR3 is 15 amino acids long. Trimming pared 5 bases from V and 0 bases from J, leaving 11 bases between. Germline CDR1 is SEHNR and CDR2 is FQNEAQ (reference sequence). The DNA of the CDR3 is TGTGCCAGCAGCGCCGGGACAAGCTCCTACAATGAGCAGTTCTTC. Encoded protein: CASSAGTSSYNEQFF.

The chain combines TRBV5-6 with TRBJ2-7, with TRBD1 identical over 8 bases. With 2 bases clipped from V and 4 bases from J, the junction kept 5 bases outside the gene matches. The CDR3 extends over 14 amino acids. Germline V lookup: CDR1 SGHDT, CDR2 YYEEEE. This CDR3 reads CASSLSGGRYEQYF. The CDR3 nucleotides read TGTGCCAGCAGCTTATCAGGGGGCAGATACGAGCAGTACTTC.

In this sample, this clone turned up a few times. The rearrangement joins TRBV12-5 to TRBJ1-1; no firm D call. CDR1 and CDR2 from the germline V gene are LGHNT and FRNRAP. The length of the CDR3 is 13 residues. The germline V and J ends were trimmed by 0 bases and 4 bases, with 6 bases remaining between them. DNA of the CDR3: TGTGCTAGTGGTTTGGTTGAAAGCACTGAAGCTTTCTTT. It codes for CASGLVESTEAFF.

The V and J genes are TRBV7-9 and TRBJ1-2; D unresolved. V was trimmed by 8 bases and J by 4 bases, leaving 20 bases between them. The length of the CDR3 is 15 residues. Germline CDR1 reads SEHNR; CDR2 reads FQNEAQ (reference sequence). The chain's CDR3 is CASAWKDVTIYGYTF. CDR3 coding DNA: TGTGCCAGCGCCTGGAAGGACGTAACTATCTATGGCTACACCTTC.

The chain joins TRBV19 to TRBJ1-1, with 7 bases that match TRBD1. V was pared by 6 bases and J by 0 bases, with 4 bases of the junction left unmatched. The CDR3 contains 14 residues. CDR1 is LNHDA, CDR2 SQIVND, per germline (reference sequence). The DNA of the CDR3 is TGTGCCAGTAGCCTCGACAGGGTGAACACTGAAGCTTTCTTT. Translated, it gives CASSLDRVNTEAFF.

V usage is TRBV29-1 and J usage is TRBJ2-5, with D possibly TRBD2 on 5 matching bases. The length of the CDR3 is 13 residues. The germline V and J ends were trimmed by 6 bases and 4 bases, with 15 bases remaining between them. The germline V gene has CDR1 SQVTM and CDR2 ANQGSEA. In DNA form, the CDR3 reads TGCAGCGTCCAGAGAGGGTCGGGAGAGACCCAGTACTTC. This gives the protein CSVQRGSGETQYF.

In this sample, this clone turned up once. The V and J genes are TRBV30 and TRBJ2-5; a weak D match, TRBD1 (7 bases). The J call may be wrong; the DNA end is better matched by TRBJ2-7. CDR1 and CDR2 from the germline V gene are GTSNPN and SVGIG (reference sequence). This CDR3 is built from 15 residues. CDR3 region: CAWSENRGGSYEQYF. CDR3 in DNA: TGTGCCTGGAGTGAGAACAGGGGAGGCTCCTACGAGCAGTACTTC.

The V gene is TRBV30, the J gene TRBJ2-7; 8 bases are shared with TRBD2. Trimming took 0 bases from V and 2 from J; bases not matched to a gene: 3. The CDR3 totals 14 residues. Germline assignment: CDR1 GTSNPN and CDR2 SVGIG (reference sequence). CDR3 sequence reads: CAWSVLGGAYEQYF. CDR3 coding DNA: TGTGCCTGGAGTGTACTCGGGGGGGCCTACGAGCAGTACTTC.

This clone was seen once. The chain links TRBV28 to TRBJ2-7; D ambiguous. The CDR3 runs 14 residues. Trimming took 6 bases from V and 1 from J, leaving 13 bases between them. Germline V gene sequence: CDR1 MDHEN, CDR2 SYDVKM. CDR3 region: CASSQLFPSYEQYF. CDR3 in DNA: TGTGCCAGCAGCCAACTCTTCCCTTCCTACGAGCAGTACTTC.

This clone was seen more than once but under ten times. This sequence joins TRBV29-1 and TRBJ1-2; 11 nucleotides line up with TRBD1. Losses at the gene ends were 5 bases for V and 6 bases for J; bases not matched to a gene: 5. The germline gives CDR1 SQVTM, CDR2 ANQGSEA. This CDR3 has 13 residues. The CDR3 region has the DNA TGCAGCGTTTTGGGGACAGGGGGAGATGGCTACACCTTC. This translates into CSVLGTGGDGYTF.